This entry lists 25 T cell receptor beta chains sequenced from one sample in a study of blood T cell repertoires in COVID-19. The assay was immunoSEQ multiplex PCR, and TCRdb's table has in-frame clones only and misses some. The data show more than 200,000 clones, about 83% seen once. Sequencing was done on a sample of peripheral blood. The receptors shown here come from a woman aged 40 to 50 with active or convalescent COVID-19.

The chain links TRBV15 to TRBJ2-5; a weak D match, TRBD2 (6 bases). Trimming removed 1 base from V and 5 bases from J, with 8 bases in between. This CDR3 is 13 amino acids long. Germline V gene lookup returns CDR1 LNHNV and CDR2 YYDKDF (reference sequence). CDR3 region: CATSRGGRETQYF. The DNA of the CDR3 is TGTGCCACCAGCAGAGGGGGGAGGGAGACCCAGTACTTC. The full variable domain, its missing parts supplied by reference TRBV15 and TRBJ2-5, is DAMVIQNPRYQVTQFGKPVTLSCSQTLNHNVMYWYQQKSSQAPKLLFHYYDKDFNNEADTPDNFQSRRPNTSFCFLDIRSPGLGDTAMYLCATSRGGRETQYFGPGTRLLVL.

This chain links TRBV27 with TRBJ1-2; 7 nucleotides line up with TRBD1. The V segment lost 6 bases and the J segment 5 bases; nucleotides outside the gene matches: 12. The CDR3 is 15 residues long. Germline V gene data show CDR1 as MNHEY and CDR2 as SMNVEV (reference sequence). In DNA, the CDR3 is TGTGCCAGCAGCCAATACGGACAGGAGGAGTATGGCTACACCTTC. It yields the protein CASSQYGQEEYGYTF.

The chain carries TRBV6-6 and TRBJ2-5, with 7 bases fitting TRBD2. Looked up from germline, CDR1 is MNHNY and CDR2 is SVGAGI (reference sequence). Losses at the gene ends were 7 bases for V and 5 bases for J; bases not matched to a gene: 13. The CDR3 is 15 amino acids. The CDR3 reads CASILSGTRGETQYF. The CDR3 coding sequence is TGTGCCAGCATTTTGAGCGGGACCCGTGGGGAGACCCAGTACTTC.

The chain has TRBV6-5 and TRBJ2-5, with D maybe TRBD2 (5 bases). Trimming took 3 bases from V and 5 from J, leaving 13 bases between them. CDR3 size: 14 residues. Germline CDR1 MNHEY, CDR2 SVGAGI. The CDR3: CASSYGLASETQYF. CDR3 DNA: TGTGCCAGCAGTTATGGTCTAGCCAGTGAGACCCAGTACTTC.

The chain combines TRBV6-1 with TRBJ1-4; D ambiguous. V gave up 3 bases and J gave up 6 bases, with 14 bases separating them. Germline V gives CDR1 MNHNS, CDR2 SASEGT. There are 15 residues in the CDR3. The CDR3 sequence: CASSDRGGRDEKLFF. CDR3 DNA sequence: TGTGCCAGCAGTGATAGAGGAGGGAGGGATGAAAAACTGTTTTTT.

The rearrangement joins TRBV5-8 to TRBJ2-7, with D unclear. V was trimmed by 0 bases and J by 4 bases, leaving 14 bases between them. The CDR3 totals 15 residues. The germline V gene encodes CDR1 SGHTS and CDR2 YDEGEE. The CDR3 nucleotides are TGTGCCAGCAGCTTGGGGGCCAGCCCCCTATACGAGCAGTACTTC. Residues: CASSLGASPLYEQYF.

This clone was found once. The chain employs TRBV5-1 and TRBJ1-1; D is possibly TRBD1 (6 bases). Germline lookup yields CDR1 SGHRS and CDR2 YFSETQ. Trimming left V 7 bases short and J 3 bases short, with 13 bases between. The CDR3 sequence is 13 residues long. CDR3 DNA: TGCGCCAGCTACCCAGGGGCGGACACTGAAGCTTTCTTT. It specifies CASYPGADTEAFF.

This chain links TRBV29-1 with TRBJ1-2; D is possibly TRBD1 (5 bases). Between the trimmed V and J ends, which lost 8 bases and 6 bases, there was a span of 16 bases. Germline CDR1 and CDR2: SQVTM and ANQGSEA. The CDR3 runs 12 residues. CDR3 nucleotides: TGCAGCACCTGGGGGGGTCGGAATGGCTACACCTTC. It specifies CSTWGGRNGYTF.

The J gene is TRBJ2-5, the V gene TRBV14, with D tentatively TRBD1 (5 bases). Germline V CDR1 and CDR2: SGHDN, FVKESK. The CDR3 has 15 amino acids. The V gene lost 4 bases and the J gene lost 4 bases, with 16 bases spanning the gap. CDR3 loop: CASSPEAGLIETQYF. The DNA of the CDR3 is TGTGCCAGCAGCCCTGAGGCAGGGTTGATAGAGACCCAGTACTTC.

The rearrangement links TRBV19 to TRBJ1-2; D unresolved. Germline CDR1 and CDR2: LNHDA and SQIVND (reference sequence). The germline V and J ends were trimmed by 0 bases and 0 bases, with 8 bases remaining between them. The length of the CDR3 is 15 residues. DNA for the CDR3: TGTGCCAGTAGTATAGAGGCGGTTACTAACTATGGCTACACCTTC. This encodes CASSIEAVTNYGYTF.

This rearrangement joins TRBV15 to TRBJ1-3; 7 nucleotides align to TRBD1. This CDR3 is built from 15 residues. V was pared by 9 bases and J by 0 bases, with 8 bases of the junction left unmatched. CDR1 and CDR2 from the germline V gene are LNHNV and YYDKDF (reference sequence). The CDR3 DNA reads TGTGCCACGGGGCCGGGACAGAACTCTGGAAACACCATATATTTT. This encodes CATGPGQNSGNTIYF.

This chain joins TRBV18 and TRBJ2-7, with 7 positions matching TRBD1. The ends lost 3 bases at V and 7 bases at J; junction bases unmatched: 9. From germline, CDR1 is KGHSH and CDR2 LQKENI. The CDR3 has 14 amino acids. CDR3 DNA: TGTGCCAGCTCACCCTCGGGGACAGCAATGGAGCAGTACTTC. Translated: CASSPSGTAMEQYF.

The gene calls are TRBV7-2 and TRBJ2-1; perhaps TRBD2 as D (6 bases). Germline assignment: CDR1 SGHTA and CDR2 FQGNSA. CDR3 length: 16 residues. Trimming cost V 4 bases and J 8 bases, with 21 bases left between them. CDR3 residues: CASSSARTTLEDEQFF. In DNA, the CDR3 is TGTGCCAGCAGCTCAGCCCGGACTACGTTAGAGGATGAGCAGTTCTTC. Based on the CDR3 plus reference TRBV7-2 and TRBJ2-1, the full variable domain is GAGVSQSPSNKVTEKGKDVELRCDPISGHTALYWYRQSLGQGLEFLIYFQGNSAPDKSGLPSDRFSAERTGGSVSTLTIQRTQQEDSAVYLCASSSARTTLEDEQFFGPGTRLTVL.

The chain employs TRBV9 and TRBJ1-2, with a weak D call TRBD1 (5 bases). CDR1 is SGDLS, CDR2 YYNGEE, per germline. V gave up 0 bases and J gave up 0 bases, with 12 bases separating them. CDR3 length: 16 residues. The CDR3 DNA sequence: TGTGCCAGCAGCGTAGCTTATCGGGGGTCTAACTATGGCTACACCTTC. Translated, it gives CASSVAYRGSNYGYTF.

The chain uses TRBV29-1 and TRBJ1-2, with D perhaps matching TRBD1 (6 bases). The V end was cut by 4 bases, the J end by 3 bases, with 12 bases between. CDR3 size: 13 residues. Per the germline V gene, CDR1 is SQVTM and CDR2 is ANQGSEA. The CDR3 region has the DNA TGCAGCGTTGTAAAACAGGGTGACTATGGCTACACCTTC. It encodes CSVVKQGDYGYTF.

Worth noting for this clone: At one boundary the junction diverges from the germline segment, which might be a read error. The chain joins TRBV4-3 to TRBJ1-3; 7 nucleotides line up with TRBD1. The CDR3 extends over 12 amino acids. Germline V gene lookup returns CDR1 LGHNA and CDR2 YSLEER. The CDR3 sequence is CASSQATTGRGF. The DNA for the CDR3 is TGCGCCAGCAGCCAAGCCACGACAGGGAGAGGTTTT.

The genes are TRBV5-1 and TRBJ2-3; perhaps TRBD2 as D (5 bases). The CDR3 extends over 15 amino acids. V was clipped by 0 bases and J by 2 bases, with 10 bases between them. Germline loops: CDR1 SGHRS, CDR2 YFSETQ. CDR3: CASSLGVGVTDTQYF. CDR3 bases: TGCGCCAGCAGCTTGGGGGTGGGAGTCACAGATACGCAGTATTTT.

The chain recombines TRBV6-5 with TRBJ1-1; a possible D gene is TRBD1 (6 bases). CDR3 length equals 14 residues. Trimming stripped 2 bases from V and 5 bases from J, with 12 bases between. Germline values: CDR1 MNHEY, CDR2 SVGAGI. CDR3 in DNA: TGTGCCAGCAGTTACGCAGGGGCGGTAACTGAAGCTTTCTTT. Translation gives CASSYAGAVTEAFF.

The chain links TRBV10-3 to TRBJ2-7; 9 bases agree with TRBD2. The CDR3 extends over 14 amino acids. V was clipped by 11 bases and J by 2 bases; unmatched bases: 10. In germline, CDR1 is ENHRY, CDR2 SYGVKD. The CDR3 here is CAVETRGGPYEQYF. In nucleotides, the CDR3 is TGTGCCGTCGAGACGCGGGGGGGTCCCTACGAGCAGTACTTC.

This chain uses TRBV11-3 with TRBJ2-1; possible D gene TRBD2, 6 bases. Trimming shortened V by 5 bases and J by 1 base, and 9 bases separated the two germline ends. Germline V gives CDR1 SGHNT, CDR2 YENEEA. CDR3 size: 14 residues. CDR3 in amino acids: CASSPGVSYNEQFF. The CDR3 DNA reads as TGTGCCAGCAGCCCGGGAGTTTCCTACAATGAGCAGTTCTTC.

This sequence joins TRBV28 and TRBJ2-5, with D possibly being TRBD1 (5 bases). V was cut by 1 base and J by 5 bases, with 14 bases left in between. The CDR3 sequence is 15 residues long. The V gene's germline CDR1 is MDHEN and CDR2 SYDVKM. The CDR3 bases are TGTGCCAGCAGTTTATCTCTGGGGCAGGTTGAGACCCAGTACTTC. Protein: CASSLSLGQVETQYF.

The chain carries TRBV5-1 and TRBJ1-3; 10 positions match TRBD1. In germline, CDR1 is SGHRS, CDR2 YFSETQ. Trimming took 3 bases from V and 4 from J; bases not matched to a gene: 1. CDR3 length: 14 amino acids. The CDR3 bases are TGCGCCAGCAGCTCGACAGGGGGCGGAAACACCATATATTTT. Translated: CASSSTGGGNTIYF.

This clone turned up a few times. The genes are TRBV3-1 (or the pseudogene TRBV3-2) and TRBJ2-4; TRBD1 matches at 8 bases. V was pared by 1 base and J by 9 bases, with 11 bases of the junction left unmatched. This CDR3 region has 16 residues. Germline loops: CDR1 LGHDT, CDR2 YNNKEL (reference sequence). For the CDR3, the DNA is TGTGCCAGCAGCCAAGCCTGGACAGGGCATGGTGGCATTCAGTACTTC. Amino acid sequence: CASSQAWTGHGGIQYF.

The genes are TRBV7-8 and TRBJ2-6; 7 bases align to TRBD1. The V gene's germline CDR1 is SGHVS and CDR2 FQNEAQ. CDR3 length: 15 amino acids. V shed 5 bases and J 2 bases; nucleotides not matched to a gene: 3. The CDR3 DNA reads as TGTGCCAGCAGCCCTCAGGGGGCTGGGGCCAACGTCCTGACTTTC. This sequence encodes CASSPQGAGANVLTF.

The genes are TRBV5-1 and TRBJ2-1; no clear D gene. The CDR3 consists of 13 residues. The germline gives CDR1 SGHRS, CDR2 YFSETQ. The V end was cut by 4 bases, the J end by 8 bases, with 13 bases between. The CDR3 spells CASSAASADEQFF. DNA for the CDR3: TGCGCCAGCAGCGCAGCTAGTGCCGATGAGCAGTTCTTC.